This record looks at one TCR beta chain sequence and its context. These data originate in a study of CD8 T cells in Susac syndrome. Germline V CDR1 and CDR2: MNHEY, SMNVEV (reference sequence). CDR3 length: 17 residues. V lost 8 bases and J 2 bases, leaving 19 bases between the germline ends. The controls, all healthy donors, were matched for age and sex. TEMRA cells were enriched by FACS, while CD8+ and CD4+ T cells were obtained through a negative isolation that was performed magnetically. The RNA input was roughly 0.45 to 1 ug, and it was reverse transcribed with random hexamers. Amplification of TCR beta CDR3 across 54 Vbeta and 13 Jbeta was performed with immunoSEQ multiplex PCR. TCRdb analysed the immunoSEQ multiplex PCR reads with MiXCR anew, one entry per CDR3 protein. The sample has about 160,000 distinct CDR3 sequences, 92% seen once.

This sequence was found in a human donor in good health. V usage is TRBV27 and J usage is TRBJ2-6; D uncertain. The sequenced material came from CD4+ T cells from PBMCs. Here the CDR3 DNA reads TGTGCCAGCGGTGTGGATCGAAGTTCAGCTGGGGCCAACGTCCTGACTTTC. Protein sequence: CASGVDRSSAGANVLTF. Full variable domain (missing parts from reference TRBV27 and TRBJ2-6): EAQVTQNPRYLITVTGKKLTVTCSQNMNHEYMSWYRQDPGLGLRQIYYSMNVEVTDKGDVPEGYKVSRKEKRNFPLILESPSPNQTSLYFCASGVDRSSAGANVLTFGAGSRLTVL.